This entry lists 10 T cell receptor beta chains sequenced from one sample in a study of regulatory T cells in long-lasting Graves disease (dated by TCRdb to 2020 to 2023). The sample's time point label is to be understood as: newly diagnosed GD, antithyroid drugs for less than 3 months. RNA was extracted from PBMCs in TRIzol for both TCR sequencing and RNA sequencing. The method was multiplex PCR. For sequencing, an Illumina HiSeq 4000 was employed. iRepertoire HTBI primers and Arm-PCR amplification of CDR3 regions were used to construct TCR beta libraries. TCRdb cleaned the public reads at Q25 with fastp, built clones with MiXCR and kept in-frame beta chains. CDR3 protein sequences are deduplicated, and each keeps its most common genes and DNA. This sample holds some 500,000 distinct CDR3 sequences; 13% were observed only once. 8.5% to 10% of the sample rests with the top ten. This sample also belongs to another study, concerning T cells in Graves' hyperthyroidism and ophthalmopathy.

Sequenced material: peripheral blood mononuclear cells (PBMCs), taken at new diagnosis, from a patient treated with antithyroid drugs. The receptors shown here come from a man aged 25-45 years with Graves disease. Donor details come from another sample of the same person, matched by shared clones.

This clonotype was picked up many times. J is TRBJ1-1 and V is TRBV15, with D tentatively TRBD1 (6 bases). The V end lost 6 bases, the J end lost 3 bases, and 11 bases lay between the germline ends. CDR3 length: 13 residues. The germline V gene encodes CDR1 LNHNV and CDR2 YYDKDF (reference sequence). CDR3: CATRRGADTEAFF. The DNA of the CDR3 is TGTGCCACCAGGCGGGGGGCCGACACTGAAGCTTTCTTT.

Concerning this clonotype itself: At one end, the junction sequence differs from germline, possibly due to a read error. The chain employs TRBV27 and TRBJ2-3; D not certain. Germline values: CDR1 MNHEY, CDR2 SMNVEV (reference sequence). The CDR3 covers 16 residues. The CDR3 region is CASRRRLTNQADAQYF. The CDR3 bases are TGTGCCAGCAGGCGTCGTCTGACGAACCAGGCAGATGCGCAGTATTTT.

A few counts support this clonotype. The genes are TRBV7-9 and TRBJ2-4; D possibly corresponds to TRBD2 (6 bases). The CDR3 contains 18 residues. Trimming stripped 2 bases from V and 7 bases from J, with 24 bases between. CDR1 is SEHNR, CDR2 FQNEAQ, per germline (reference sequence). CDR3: CASSLSALYGSKGNIQYF. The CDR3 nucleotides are TGTGCCAGCAGCTTATCGGCATTGTACGGGAGCAAGGGTAACATTCAGTACTTC.

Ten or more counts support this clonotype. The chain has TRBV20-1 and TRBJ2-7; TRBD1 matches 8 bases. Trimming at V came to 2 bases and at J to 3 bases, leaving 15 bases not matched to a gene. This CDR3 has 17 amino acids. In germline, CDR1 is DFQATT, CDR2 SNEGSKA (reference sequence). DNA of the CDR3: TGCAGTGCTAGAACGCGGACAGGGCCCACTGTTGACTACGAGCAGTACTTC. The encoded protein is CSARTRTGPTVDYEQYF.

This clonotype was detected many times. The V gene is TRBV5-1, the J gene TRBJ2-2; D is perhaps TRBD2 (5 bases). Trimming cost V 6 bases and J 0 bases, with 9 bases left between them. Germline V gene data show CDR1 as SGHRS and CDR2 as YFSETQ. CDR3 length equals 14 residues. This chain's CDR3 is CASKPEANTGELFF. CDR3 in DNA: TGCGCCAGCAAGCCGGAGGCGAACACCGGGGAGCTGTTTTTT.

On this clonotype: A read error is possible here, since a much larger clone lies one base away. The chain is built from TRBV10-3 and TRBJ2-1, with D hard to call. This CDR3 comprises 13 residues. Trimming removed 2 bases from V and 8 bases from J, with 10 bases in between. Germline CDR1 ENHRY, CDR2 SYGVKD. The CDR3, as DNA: TGTGCCATCAGTGAGCTGATAGGCCATGAGCAGTTCTTC. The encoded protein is CAISELIGHEQFF.

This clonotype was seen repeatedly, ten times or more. DNA for the CDR3: TGCAGTGCTAGACAGGGGGCTAAGGCTGAAGCTTTCTTT. Translated: CSARQGAKAEAFF. The chain is built from TRBV20-1 and TRBJ1-1, with TRBD1 matching over 8 bases. With V trimmed by 2 bases and J by 6 bases, 5 bases remained unmatched. Germline V gene data show CDR1 as DFQATT and CDR2 as SNEGSKA (reference sequence). This CDR3 is built from 13 residues.

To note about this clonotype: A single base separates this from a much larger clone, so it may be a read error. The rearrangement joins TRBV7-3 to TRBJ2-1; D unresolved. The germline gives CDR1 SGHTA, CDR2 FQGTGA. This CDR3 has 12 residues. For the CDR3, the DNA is TGTGCCAGCAGATCCAATCTGGATGAGCAGTCCTTC. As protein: CASRSNLDEQSF.

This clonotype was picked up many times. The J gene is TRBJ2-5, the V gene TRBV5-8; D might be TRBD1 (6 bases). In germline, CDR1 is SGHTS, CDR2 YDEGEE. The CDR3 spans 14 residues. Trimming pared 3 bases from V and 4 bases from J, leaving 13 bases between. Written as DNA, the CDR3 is TGTGCCAGCAGCTCTTGGGGCAGGGGAGAGACCCAGTACTTC. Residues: CASSSWGRGETQYF.

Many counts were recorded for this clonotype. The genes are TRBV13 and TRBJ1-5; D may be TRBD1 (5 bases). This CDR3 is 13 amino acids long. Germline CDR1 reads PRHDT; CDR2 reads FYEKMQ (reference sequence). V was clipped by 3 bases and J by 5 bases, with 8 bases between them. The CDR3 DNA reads TGTGCCAGCAGCTTGGGGGTCCATCAGCCCCAGCATTTT. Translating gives CASSLGVHQPQHF. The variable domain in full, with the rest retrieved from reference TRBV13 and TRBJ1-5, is AAGVIQSPRHLIKEKRETATLKCYPIPRHDTVYWYQQGPGQDPQFLISFYEKMQSDKGSIPDRFSAQQFSDYHSELNMSSLELGDSALYFCASSLGVHQPQHFGDGTRLSIL.